This is a list of T cell receptor beta chains from one sample in a study of blood T cell repertoires in COVID-19. TCRdb's copy holds only in-frame clones and misses some; the assay was immunoSEQ multiplex PCR. The sample includes a few hundred thousand clones, 80% to 95% of them seen just once. The sample consisted of PBMCs or T cells enriched from blood (not recorded which). The receptors were sampled from a woman aged 25-40 years who had recovered from COVID-19. Each CDR3 is given with its conserved first and last residue.

j_call	v_call	cdr3_aa
TRBJ1-1	TRBV18	CASSPSRAEAFF
TRBJ2-7	TRBV5-8	CASSLWISGTYEQYF
TRBJ2-7	TRBV11-3	CASSPHRTSDPYEQYF
TRBJ1-5	TRBV5-5	CASSLWQGGNQPQHF
TRBJ2-7	TRBV28	CASSLGGSRDEQYF
TRBJ2-2	TRBV4-3	CASSQAPGQGEAGELFF
TRBJ1-1	TRBV5-4	CASSLTGHQNTEAFF
TRBJ2-7	TRBV30	CAWSAGQGSGYEQYF
TRBJ2-7	TRBV30	CAWSAQGEQYF
TRBJ1-1	TRBV5-4	CASSPDRMNTEAFF
TRBJ1-2	TRBV3-1/TRBV3-2	CASSNRERGYTF
TRBJ2-1	TRBV7-3	CASSRTGTGVLAGYNEQFF
TRBJ1-3	TRBV5-5	CASSVDPGTVGNTIYF
TRBJ2-7	TRBV4-3	CASSQEAHSYEQYF
TRBJ2-7	TRBV2	CASSDALAGSYEQYF
TRBJ2-1	TRBV6-2/TRBV6-3	CASSYPGTSGGDYNEQFF
TRBJ1-1	TRBV24-1	CATSDPSRIGNTEAFF
TRBJ2-7	TRBV3-1/TRBV3-2	CASSQDRSGEYEQYF
TRBJ2-7	TRBV5-4	CASSPAGDLRGQYF
TRBJ1-6	TRBV27	CASKTTGSSYNSPLHF
TRBJ2-5	TRBV18	CASSPRAGGAETQYF
TRBJ2-1	TRBV3-1/TRBV3-2	CASSQDSAGAYNEQFF
TRBJ1-1	TRBV6-2/TRBV6-3	CASSYPLGTGGGWNTEAFF
TRBJ2-7	TRBV9	CASSVVRPIYEQYF
TRBJ1-2	TRBV27	CASRGTGSLYGYTF
TRBJ2-7	TRBV11-2	CASSTDNYEQYF
TRBJ1-1	TRBV28	CASSFIGNTEAFF
TRBJ2-2	TRBV9	CASSGNRGGVKTGELFF
TRBJ2-6	TRBV4-3	CASSQVYEVSGANVLTF
TRBJ1-1	TRBV2	CASSEDFEPFF
TRBJ1-1	TRBV19	CASSIGGTANTEAFF
TRBJ1-1	TRBV28	CASSLLVMNTEAFF
TRBJ2-3	TRBV9	CASSVAGGPDTQYF
TRBJ1-1	TRBV7-6	CASIRGGIRTEAFF
TRBJ2-3	TRBV7-9	CASSRDWGGPDTQYF
TRBJ2-5	TRBV6-5	CASRGSGWGEETQYF
TRBJ2-7	TRBV5-4	CASSFQGYEQYF
TRBJ1-5	TRBV5-5	CASSSGLDQPQHF
TRBJ2-7	TRBV6-6	CASSSPLADYEQYF
TRBJ1-3	TRBV28	CASSLLRGGIDF
TRBJ1-1	TRBV11-2	CASSPLAEAFF
TRBJ2-7	TRBV19	CASSTPGSSYEQYF
TRBJ2-7	TRBV12-3/TRBV12-4	CASRRDLIYEQYF
TRBJ1-1	TRBV28	CASSSREGAEAFF
TRBJ1-2	TRBV28	CASAGEPYGYTF
TRBJ1-1	TRBV18	CASSPASGNTEAFF
TRBJ2-5	TRBV25-1	CASRGDFQETQYF
TRBJ2-1	TRBV18	CASSPPGGISAEQFF
TRBJ1-1	TRBV11-1	CASSSSRGVVNTEAFF
TRBJ1-5	TRBV7-9	CASSGGQGNQPQHF
TRBJ2-1	TRBV9	CASSVSGGAANEQFF
TRBJ2-2	TRBV3-1/TRBV3-2	CASSHSGLAGSGELFF
TRBJ2-5	TRBV12-3/TRBV12-4	CASSLDRVGTQYF